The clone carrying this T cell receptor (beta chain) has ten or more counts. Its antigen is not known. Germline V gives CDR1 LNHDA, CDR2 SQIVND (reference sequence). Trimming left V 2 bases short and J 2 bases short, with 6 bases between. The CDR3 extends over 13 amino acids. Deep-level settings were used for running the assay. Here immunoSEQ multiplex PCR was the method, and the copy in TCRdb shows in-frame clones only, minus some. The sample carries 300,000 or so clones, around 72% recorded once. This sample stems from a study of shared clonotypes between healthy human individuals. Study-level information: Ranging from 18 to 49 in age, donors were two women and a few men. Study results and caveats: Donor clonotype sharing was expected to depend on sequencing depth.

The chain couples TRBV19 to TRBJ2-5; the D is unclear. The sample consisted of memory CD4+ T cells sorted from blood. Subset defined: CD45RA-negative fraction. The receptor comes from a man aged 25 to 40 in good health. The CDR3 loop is CASSIQPQETQYF. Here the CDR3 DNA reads TGTGCCAGTAGTATACAGCCTCAAGAGACCCAGTACTTC.